These 29 T cell receptor beta chains were sequenced from one sample in a study of cytomegalovirus exposure and HLA in healthy donors. With 60 Vbeta and 13 Jbeta primers, the PCR was carried out. The assay was immunoSEQ multiplex PCR, and TCRdb's table has in-frame clones only and misses some. Here the sample spans about 180,000 clones, about three quarters being singletons. The sample taken for sequencing was PBMCs. These receptors were taken from a young man in good health and CMV-seronegative.

The chain links TRBV15 to TRBJ2-5; 7 nucleotides match TRBD2. The DNA end favors TRBJ2-7, so the J call may be wrong. The V gene's germline CDR1 is LNHNV and CDR2 YYDKDF (reference sequence). This CDR3 has 16 amino acids. CDR3 in DNA: TGTGCCACCAGCAGAGTGGCGGGAGCTTTCCTACCCGAGCAGTACTTC. This gives the protein CATSRVAGAFLPEQYF.

This clone was detected ten times or more. The chain recombines TRBV14 with TRBJ2-1; TRBD2 matches at 9 bases. Per germline, CDR1 SGHDN and CDR2 FVKESK. This CDR3 is 16 amino acids long. V gave up 4 bases and J gave up 7 bases; unmatched junction bases: 11. The CDR3 is CASSPMQRAGGNEQFF. The CDR3 bases are TGTGCCAGCAGCCCCATGCAGCGGGCGGGAGGGAATGAGCAGTTCTTC.

This chain links TRBV9 with TRBJ1-2; D unresolved. Per germline, CDR1 SGDLS and CDR2 YYNGEE. This CDR3 region has 14 residues. Between the trimmed V and J ends, which lost 2 bases and 3 bases, there was a span of 11 bases. DNA for the CDR3: TGTGCCAGCAGCGTGGGTCAGCGGGACTATGGCTACACCTTC. It translates to CASSVGQRDYGYTF.

The chain recombines TRBV14 with TRBJ2-7; TRBD2 matches at 7 bases. CDR3 length: 14 amino acids. V lost 5 bases, J lost 0 bases, and 4 bases stayed unmatched. Germline values: CDR1 SGHDN, CDR2 FVKESK. The CDR3 nucleotides are TGTGCCAGCAGCACCCGGACTAGCTCCTACGAGCAGTACTTC. It codes for CASSTRTSSYEQYF.

The chain joins TRBV7-9 to TRBJ1-2; D may be TRBD1 (5 bases). This CDR3 region has 13 residues. In germline, CDR1 is SEHNR, CDR2 FQNEAQ (reference sequence). The V end was cut by 0 bases, the J end by 8 bases, with 10 bases between. Written as DNA, the CDR3 is TGTGCCAGCAGCTTAGCAGGGGATGGGGGCTACACCTTC. As protein: CASSLAGDGGYTF.

The V and J genes are TRBV12-5 and TRBJ2-3; 7 nucleotides agree with TRBD2. This CDR3 is 18 amino acids long. CDR1 and CDR2 (germline): LGHNT, FRNRAP. With 0 bases clipped from V and 6 bases from J, the junction kept 15 bases outside the gene matches. This chain's CDR3 is CASGLVLRLAEKADTQYF. The DNA for the CDR3 is TGTGCTAGTGGTTTGGTCCTCCGACTAGCCGAAAAGGCGGATACGCAGTATTTT.

The V and J genes are TRBV18 and TRBJ1-1, with TRBD1 identical over 8 bases. V was pared by 3 bases and J by 4 bases, with 7 bases of the junction left unmatched. Germline assignment: CDR1 KGHSH and CDR2 LQKENI. CDR3 size: 15 residues. The CDR3 sequence is CASSPRQGSITEAFF. CDR3 bases: TGTGCCAGCTCACCCAGACAGGGGTCTATCACTGAAGCTTTCTTT. Using reference TRBV18 and TRBJ1-1 for the parts outside the CDR3, the full variable domain is NAGVMQNPRHLVRRRGQEARLRCSPMKGHSHVYWYRQLPEEGLKFMVYLQKENIIDESGMPKERFSAEFPKEGPSILRIQQVVRGDSAAYFCASSPRQGSITEAFFGQGTRLTVV.

This clone showed up just a few times. This chain connects TRBV5-5 to TRBJ1-2; D not resolved. This CDR3 region has 14 residues. V shed 4 bases and J shed 3 bases, with 13 bases lying between them. Per germline, CDR1 SGHKS and CDR2 YYEKEE (reference sequence). The CDR3 bases are TGTGCCAGCAGCCAGATAAGCGGTCACTATGGCTACACCTTC. Residues: CASSQISGHYGYTF.

The chain uses TRBV2 and TRBJ1-2; D possibly corresponds to TRBD1 (5 bases). This CDR3 comprises 14 residues. Germline V gene data show CDR1 as SNHLY and CDR2 as FYNNEI. Deletions cut 3 bases from V and 0 bases from J, with 8 bases between. DNA of the CDR3: TGTGCCAGCAGTGATTTGACAGCTAACTATGGCTACACCTTC. Its translation: CASSDLTANYGYTF.

Of note for this clone: The sample contains more than one DNA sequence encoding this CDR3. The chain employs TRBV30 and TRBJ1-1; no reliable D call. The CDR3 contains 11 residues. V shed 0 bases and J shed 8 bases, with 7 bases lying between them. Per the germline V gene, CDR1 is GTSNPN and CDR2 is SVGIG (reference sequence). CDR3 nucleotide sequence: TGTGCCTGGAGTGTACTAGGAGAAGCTTTCTTT. This codes for CAWSVLGEAFF.

This clone appeared once. The rearrangement links TRBV9 to TRBJ1-1; weak D call: TRBD1 (6 bases). CDR1 is SGDLS, CDR2 YYNGEE, per germline. The CDR3 extends over 14 amino acids. Between the trimmed V and J ends, which lost 0 bases and 0 bases, there was a span of 6 bases. The CDR3 DNA reads TGTGCCAGCAGCGTAGACAGGGTGAACACTGAAGCTTTCTTT. This gives the protein CASSVDRVNTEAFF.

This chain links TRBV5-6 with TRBJ2-7; 7 bases are a match to TRBD1. The ends lost 0 bases at V and 0 bases at J; junction bases unmatched: 9. This CDR3 has 17 residues. Germline CDR1 reads SGHDT; CDR2 reads YYEEEE. CDR3 protein: CASSLVSYRGPSYEQYF. DNA for the CDR3: TGTGCCAGCAGCTTGGTAAGCTACAGGGGACCCTCCTACGAGCAGTACTTC.

The chain uses TRBV7-2 and TRBJ2-5; TRBD2 aligns across 7 bases. The DNA end is more similar to TRBJ2-7, so the J call may be wrong. CDR3 length equals 16 residues. Germline V gene data show CDR1 as SGHTA and CDR2 as FQGNSA. The CDR3 loop is CASSYTGGISSYEQYF. Here the CDR3 DNA reads TGTGCCAGCAGTTATACCGGGGGGATCAGCTCCTACGAGCAGTACTTC.

This clone has only a few counts. The chain employs TRBV4-3 and TRBJ2-6; 12 positions match TRBD1. The J segment lost 4 bases and the V segment lost 3 bases, leaving 10 bases of the junction unmatched. CDR1 LGHNA and CDR2 YSLEER come from the germline V gene. CDR3 length equals 19 residues. The CDR3 region has the DNA TGCGCCAGCAGCCAGAATAGGGGACAGGGGGCGCCAGGGGCCAACGTCCTGACTTTC. This translates into CASSQNRGQGAPGANVLTF.

This clone came up a few times. The gene calls are TRBV29-1 and TRBJ2-2; D is undetermined. Germline CDR1 and CDR2: SQVTM and ANQGSEA. This CDR3 has 12 residues. V was cut by 2 bases and J by 3 bases, with 4 bases left in between. CDR3 DNA: TGCAGCGTTGAACGGGACACCGGGGAGCTGTTTTTT. The encoded protein is CSVERDTGELFF.

The gene calls are TRBV6-5 and TRBJ1-2, with 7 nucleotides matching TRBD1. J gave up 7 bases and V 4 bases, and 12 bases lay outside the gene matches. The germline V gene encodes CDR1 MNHEY and CDR2 SVGAGI. This CDR3 contains 15 residues. Here the CDR3 DNA reads TGTGCCAGCAGTTTCGAGGGGGACAGTCCCTCTGGCTACACCTTC. This encodes CASSFEGDSPSGYTF.

This clone showed up just once. The rearrangement joins TRBV5-4 to TRBJ1-2, with 10 nucleotides matching TRBD1. The ends lost 5 bases at V and 8 bases at J; junction bases unmatched: 9. The CDR3 runs 14 residues. Germline loops: CDR1 SGHNT, CDR2 YYREEE (reference sequence). The CDR3 is CASSSPDRGDGYTF. CDR3 nucleotides: TGTGCCAGCAGTTCCCCGGACAGGGGGGACGGCTACACCTTC.

This chain joins TRBV6-5 and TRBJ2-1, with D unclear. Trimming stripped 8 bases from V and 5 bases from J, with 10 bases between. The germline gives CDR1 MNHEY, CDR2 SVGAGI. The CDR3 has 12 residues. The CDR3 nucleotides are TGTGCCAGCGCCCTTCGGGACAATGAGCAGTTCTTC. Protein product: CASALRDNEQFF.

The V gene is TRBV7-8, the J gene TRBJ1-3; 10 bases are a match to TRBD1. V was pared by 4 bases and J by 5 bases, with 2 bases of the junction left unmatched. The length of the CDR3 is 14 residues. The germline CDR1 and CDR2 sequences are SGHVS and FQNEAQ. Here the CDR3 DNA reads TGTGCCAGCAGCTCGGGACAGGGGAGAAACACCATATATTTT. It specifies CASSSGQGRNTIYF.

This clone was found a few times. The genes are TRBV5-6 and TRBJ2-5, with 7 bases identical to TRBD2. The CDR3 length is 19 residues. V was pared by 5 bases and J by 2 bases, with 21 bases of the junction left unmatched. Germline V gene lookup returns CDR1 SGHDT and CDR2 YYEEEE. The CDR3 reads CASRPGAQLAPPPQETQYF. The CDR3 DNA reads TGTGCCAGCAGACCTGGGGCCCAACTAGCGCCCCCCCCACAAGAGACCCAGTACTTC.

This chain connects TRBV19 to TRBJ1-1; 8 positions agree with TRBD1. V trimming: 2 bases; J trimming: 4 bases; junction bases outside the gene matches: 6. CDR1 LNHDA and CDR2 SQIVND come from the germline V gene (reference sequence). The CDR3 loop spans 15 amino acids. The CDR3 sequence: CASSIQGANGTEAFF. The CDR3 nucleotides are TGTGCCAGTAGTATACAGGGGGCGAATGGCACTGAAGCTTTCTTT.

The V call is TRBV6-6, the J call TRBJ1-2; 8 positions agree with TRBD1. Germline V gene lookup returns CDR1 MNHNY and CDR2 SVGAGI (reference sequence). The CDR3 is 15 residues long. Losses at the gene ends were 4 bases for V and 7 bases for J; bases not matched to a gene: 11. For the CDR3, the DNA is TGTGCCAGCAGTTCGCCGGGACAGGCTGACTGTGGCTACACCTTC. Encoded protein: CASSSPGQADCGYTF.

V usage is TRBV6-6 and J usage is TRBJ2-5; 9 bases fit TRBD1. V trimming: 6 bases; J trimming: 11 bases; junction bases outside the gene matches: 10. This CDR3 has 13 residues. Germline V gene sequence: CDR1 MNHNY, CDR2 SVGAGI (reference sequence). The CDR3 spells CASRSGQGNEQYF. DNA of the CDR3: TGTGCCAGCAGGAGCGGACAGGGGAATGAGCAGTACTTC.

This clone was detected a few times. The rearrangement joins TRBV10-3 to TRBJ2-3; 12 positions agree with TRBD2. The CDR3 consists of 19 residues. The germline V gene has CDR1 ENHRY and CDR2 SYGVKD. J lost 2 bases, V lost 0 bases, and 9 bases had no gene match. DNA for the CDR3: TGTGCCATCAGTGAGTCGTCGACTACTAGCGGGGGGTACACAGATACGCAGTATTTT. It yields the protein CAISESSTTSGGYTDTQYF.

In regard to this clone: Different DNA sequences within this sample yield the same CDR3. CDR3 amino acids: CASSQAPRLAGTDTQYF. The CDR3 DNA reads as TGCGCCAGCAGCCAAGCCCCACGACTAGCAGGAACAGATACGCAGTATTTT. The chain recombines TRBV4-3 with TRBJ2-3; 7 nucleotides agree with TRBD2. The CDR3 has 17 amino acids. J was trimmed by 3 bases and V by 1 base; bases with no gene match: 10. Germline CDR1 and CDR2: LGHNA and YSLEER.

The V gene is TRBV5-6, the J gene TRBJ2-3; D unresolved. The CDR3 extends over 14 amino acids. Trimming left V 2 bases short and J 1 base short, with 8 bases between. The germline V gene has CDR1 SGHDT and CDR2 YYEEEE. The CDR3 DNA follows: TGTGCCAGCAGCTTTCGGTTCGGCACAGATACGCAGTATTTT. Translating gives CASSFRFGTDTQYF.

The chain links TRBV6-6 to TRBJ2-7; 9 bases are shared with TRBD2. There are 14 residues in the CDR3. Germline lookup yields CDR1 MNHNY and CDR2 SVGAGI (reference sequence). The V segment lost 2 bases and the J segment 4 bases; nucleotides outside the gene matches: 3. The CDR3 sequence: CASSYSGRRYEQYF. Here the CDR3 DNA reads TGTGCCAGCAGTTACAGCGGGAGGCGGTACGAGCAGTACTTC.

This clone was recorded once. The rearrangement uses TRBV15 and TRBJ1-5, with D hard to call. The ends were cut back, 2 bases at V and 0 bases at J, with 14 bases in the middle. Germline V gene data show CDR1 as LNHNV and CDR2 as YYDKDF (reference sequence). The CDR3 is 17 amino acids. CDR3 sequence (DNA): TGTGCCACCAGCAGACCTCAACGAGCGTCTAGCAATCAGCCCCAGCATTTT. It encodes CATSRPQRASSNQPQHF.

This clone was recorded once. The genes are TRBV2 and TRBJ2-1; 7 bases fit TRBD2. CDR3 size: 16 residues. V gave up 5 bases and J gave up 5 bases; unmatched junction bases: 12. Germline CDR1 SNHLY, CDR2 FYNNEI. The CDR3 DNA follows: TGTGCCAGCAGTTTTATCCTAGCGGTGCGCGACAATGAGCAGTTCTTC. It is translated as CASSFILAVRDNEQFF.